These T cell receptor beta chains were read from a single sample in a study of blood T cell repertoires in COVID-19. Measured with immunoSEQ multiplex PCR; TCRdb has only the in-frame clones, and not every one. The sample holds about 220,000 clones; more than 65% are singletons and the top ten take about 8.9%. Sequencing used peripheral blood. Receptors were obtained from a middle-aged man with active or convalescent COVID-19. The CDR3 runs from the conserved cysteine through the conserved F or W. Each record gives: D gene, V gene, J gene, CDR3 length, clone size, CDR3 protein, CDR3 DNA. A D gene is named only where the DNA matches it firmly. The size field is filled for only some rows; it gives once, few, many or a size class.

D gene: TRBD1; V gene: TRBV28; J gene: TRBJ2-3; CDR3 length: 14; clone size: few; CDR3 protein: CASSRQGVPDTQYF; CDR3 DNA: TGTGCCAGCTCCCGACAGGGCGTCCCAGATACGCAGTATTTT
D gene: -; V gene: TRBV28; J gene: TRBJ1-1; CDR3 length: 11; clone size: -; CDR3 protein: CASSLYRETFF; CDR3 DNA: TGTGCCAGCAGTTTATACAGGGAAACTTTCTTT
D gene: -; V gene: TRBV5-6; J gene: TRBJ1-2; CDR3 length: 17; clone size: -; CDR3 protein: CASSFPTGRVNNYGYTF; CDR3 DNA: TGTGCCAGCAGCTTTCCCACAGGGAGGGTAAATAACTATGGCTACACCTTC
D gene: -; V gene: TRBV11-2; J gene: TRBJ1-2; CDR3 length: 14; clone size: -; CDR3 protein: CASSLRGRGYGYTF; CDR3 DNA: TGTGCCAGCAGCTTGAGGGGGAGGGGCTATGGCTACACCTTC
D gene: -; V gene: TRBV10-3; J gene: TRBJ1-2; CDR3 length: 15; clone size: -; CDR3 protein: CAISEPSRANYGYTF; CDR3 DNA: TGTGCCATCAGTGAGCCCTCTCGGGCTAACTATGGCTACACCTTC
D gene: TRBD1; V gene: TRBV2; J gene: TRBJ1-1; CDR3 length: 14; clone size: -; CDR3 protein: CASSEGRGSTEAFF; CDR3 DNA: TGTGCCAGCAGTGAGGGCAGGGGGAGCACTGAAGCTTTCTTT
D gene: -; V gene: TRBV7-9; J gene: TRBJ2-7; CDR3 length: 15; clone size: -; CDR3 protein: CASSSSGTRPYEQYF; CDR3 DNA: TGTGCCAGCAGCTCCTCCGGGACAAGACCCTACGAGCAGTACTTC
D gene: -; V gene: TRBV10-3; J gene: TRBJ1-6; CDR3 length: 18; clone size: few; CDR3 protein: CAISEVGTGSSYNSPLHF; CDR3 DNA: TGTGCCATCAGTGAAGTGGGCACGGGGAGCTCCTATAATTCACCCCTCCACTTT
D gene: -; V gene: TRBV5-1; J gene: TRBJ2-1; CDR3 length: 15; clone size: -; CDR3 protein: CASSLEDLVYNEQFF; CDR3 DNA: TGCGCCAGCAGCTTGGAGGACTTGGTGTACAATGAGCAGTTCTTC
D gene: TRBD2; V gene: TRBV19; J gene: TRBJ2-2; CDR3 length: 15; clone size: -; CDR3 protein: CASSGPAGGIGELFF; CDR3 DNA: TGTGCCAGTAGTGGCCCAGCGGGGGGAATCGGGGAGCTGTTTTTT
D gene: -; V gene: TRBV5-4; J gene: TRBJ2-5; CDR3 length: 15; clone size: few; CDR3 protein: CASSRNGGLQETQYF; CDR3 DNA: TGTGCCAGCAGTCGAAACGGGGGGCTACAAGAGACCCAGTACTTC
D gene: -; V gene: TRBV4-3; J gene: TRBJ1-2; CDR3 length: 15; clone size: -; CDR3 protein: CASSQDLGGNYGYTF; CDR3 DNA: TGCGCCAGCAGCCAAGATCTGGGGGGTAACTATGGCTACACCTTC
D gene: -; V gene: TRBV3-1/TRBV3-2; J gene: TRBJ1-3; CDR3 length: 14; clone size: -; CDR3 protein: CASSHQLTGNTIYF; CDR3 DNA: TGTGCCAGCAGCCACCAGTTAACTGGAAACACCATATATTTT
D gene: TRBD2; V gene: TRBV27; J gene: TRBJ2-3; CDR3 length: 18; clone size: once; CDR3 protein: CASRRLAGGILRTDTQYF; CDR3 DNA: TGTGCCAGCAGACGGCTAGCGGGGGGGATTCTCCGCACAGATACGCAGTATTTT
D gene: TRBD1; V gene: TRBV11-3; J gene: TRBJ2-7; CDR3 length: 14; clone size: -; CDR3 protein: CASTLTRDRVPPYF; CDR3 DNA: TGTGCCAGCACCCTTACCCGGGACAGGGTACCGCCGTACTTC
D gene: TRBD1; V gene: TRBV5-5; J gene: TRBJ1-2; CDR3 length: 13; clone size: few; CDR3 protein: CASSSGQIYGYTF; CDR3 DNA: TGTGCCAGCAGCTCGGGACAGATTTATGGCTACACCTTC
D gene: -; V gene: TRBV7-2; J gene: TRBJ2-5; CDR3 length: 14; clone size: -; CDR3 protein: CASSPSRAQETQYF; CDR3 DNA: TGTGCCAGCAGCCCGTCGAGAGCTCAAGAGACCCAGTACTTC
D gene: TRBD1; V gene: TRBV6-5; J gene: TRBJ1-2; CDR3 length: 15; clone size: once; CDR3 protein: CASSTPTGGKYGYTF; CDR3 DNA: TGTGCCAGCAGTACTCCGACAGGGGGAAAGTATGGCTACACCTTC
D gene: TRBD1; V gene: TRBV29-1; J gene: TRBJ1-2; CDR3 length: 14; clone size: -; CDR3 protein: CSVSPGQANYGYTF; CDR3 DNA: TGCAGCGTAAGCCCGGGACAGGCTAACTATGGCTACACCTTC
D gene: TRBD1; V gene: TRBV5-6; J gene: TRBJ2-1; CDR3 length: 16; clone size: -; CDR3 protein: CASSTIRTGEKDEQFF; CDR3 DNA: TGTGCCAGCAGCACCATTCGGACAGGGGAAAAGGATGAGCAGTTCTTC
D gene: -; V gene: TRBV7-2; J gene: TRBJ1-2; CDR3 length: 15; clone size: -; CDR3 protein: CASSLITGNVHGYTF; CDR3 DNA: TGTGCCAGCAGCTTAATTACAGGGAACGTCCATGGCTACACCTTC
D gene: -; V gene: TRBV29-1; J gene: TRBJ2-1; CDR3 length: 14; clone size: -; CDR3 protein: CSVVHRDSYNEQFF; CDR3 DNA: TGCAGCGTTGTGCACAGGGACTCCTACAATGAGCAGTTCTTC
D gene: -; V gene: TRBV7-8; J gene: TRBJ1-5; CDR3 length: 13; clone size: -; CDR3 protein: CASSLAEDQPQHF; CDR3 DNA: TGTGCCAGCAGCTTAGCGGAGGATCAGCCCCAGCATTTT
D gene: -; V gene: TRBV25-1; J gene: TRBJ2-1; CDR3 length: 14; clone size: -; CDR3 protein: CASSGPGSGYEQFF; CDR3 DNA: TGTGCCAGCAGTGGACCGGGCAGCGGTTATGAGCAGTTCTTC
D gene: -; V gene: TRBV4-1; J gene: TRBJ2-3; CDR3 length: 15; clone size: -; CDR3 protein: CASSQVPLSADTQYF; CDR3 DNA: TGCGCCAGCAGCCAGGTTCCCCTATCCGCAGATACGCAGTATTTT